Listed below are T cell receptor beta chains from one sample, sequenced in a study of shared clonotypes between healthy human individuals. Generated by immunoSEQ multiplex PCR, the TCRdb table keeps only in-frame clones and is missing some. The sample holds some 380,000 clones; about 96% are singletons and the top ten take around 0.29%. What was sequenced was memory CD8+ T cells sorted from blood. All receptors derive from a young man in good health. CDR3s include the opening cysteine and the closing phenylalanine or tryptophan. D genes are given only for firm matches. Size is stated for part of the rows, as once, few or many counts, or as a class when the clone is expanded.

abundance	d_gene	v_gene	j_gene	CDR3aa	CDR3nt
.	.	TRBV28	TRBJ1-2	CAIRLGNAYGYTF	TGTGCCATTAGGTTAGGGAACGCCTATGGCTACACCTTC
once	TRBD1	TRBV27	TRBJ2-5	CASSLGRGSQETQYF	TGTGCCAGCAGTTTAGGCAGGGGGTCCCAAGAGACCCAGTACTTC
.	.	TRBV6-1	TRBJ1-1	CASSETLAREAFF	TGTGCCAGCAGTGAAACTTTAGCCAGGGAAGCTTTCTTT
.	TRBD2	TRBV7-9	TRBJ2-2	CASSRPSGRAANTRELFF	TGTGCCAGCAGCCGACCTAGCGGGAGGGCCGCGAACACCAGGGAGCTGTTTTTT
.	TRBD2	TRBV9	TRBJ2-3	CASSPKGRGLARRGTDTQYF	TGTGCCAGCAGCCCGAAGGGGCGGGGACTAGCGCGAAGGGGAACAGATACGCAGTATTTT
.	.	TRBV5-6	TRBJ1-6	CASSLGSQKFNSPLHF	TGTGCCAGCAGCTTGGGAAGCCAGAAGTTCAATTCACCCCTCCACTTT
.	.	TRBV6-6	TRBJ1-3	CASSYSGNTIYF	TGTGCCAGCAGTTACTCTGGAAACACCATATATTTT
.	.	TRBV18	TRBJ2-3	CASSPTVGGVGPDTQYF	TGTGCCAGCTCACCAACCGTGGGGGGAGTAGGCCCAGATACGCAGTATTTT
once	TRBD1	TRBV6-5	TRBJ1-3	CASRDGTGRGNTIYF	TGTGCCAGCAGGGACGGGACAGGGCGCGGAAACACCATATATTTT
once	TRBD2	TRBV28	TRBJ2-7	CASSIAGGPYEQYF	TGTGCCAGCAGTATAGCGGGAGGGCCGTACGAGCAGTACTTC
.	.	TRBV28	TRBJ2-2	CASSLMAVPGELFF	TGTGCCAGCAGTTTGATGGCGGTCCCAGGGGAGCTGTTTTTT
.	.	TRBV6-5	TRBJ2-7	CASSYRGRAEQYF	TGTGCCAGCAGTTACCGGGGCCGTGCCGAGCAGTACTTC
.	.	TRBV5-6	TRBJ1-6	CASSLARTLYNSPLHF	TGTGCCAGCAGCTTGGCCCGGACATTATATAATTCACCCCTCCACTTT
.	.	TRBV11-3	TRBJ2-3	CASSPPNRNTQYF	TGTGCCAGCAGCCCCCCGAATAGGAATACGCAGTATTTT
.	TRBD1	TRBV15	TRBJ2-4	CATSRAPKQGGAKNIQYF	TGTGCCACCAGCAGAGCTCCCAAACAGGGGGGAGCCAAAAACATTCAGTACTTC
.	.	TRBV15	TRBJ1-3	CAAGVGADSGNTIYF	TGTGCTGCGGGGGTCGGGGCGGACTCTGGAAACACCATATATTTT
once	.	TRBV28	TRBJ1-2	CASSLLLRGGDGYTF	TGTGCCAGCAGTTTATTACTGCGGGGAGGGGATGGCTACACCTTC
.	.	TRBV6-1	TRBJ2-1	CASRHPGEQFF	TGTGCCAGCAGACACCCCGGGGAGCAGTTCTTC
.	TRBD1	TRBV7-2	TRBJ1-2	CASSLVARGHGYTF	TGTGCCAGCAGCTTAGTAGCCAGGGGGCATGGCTACACCTTC
.	.	TRBV4-2	TRBJ2-1	CASSQGLGSYNEQFF	TGTGCCAGCAGCCAGGGCTTAGGCTCCTACAATGAGCAGTTCTTC
once	.	TRBV5-4	TRBJ2-3	CASSSDFEGADTQYF	TGTGCCAGCAGCTCCGACTTCGAAGGGGCAGATACGCAGTATTTT
.	.	TRBV9	TRBJ1-1	CASTGPGNTEAFF	TGTGCCAGCACAGGGCCTGGAAACACTGAAGCTTTCTTT
.	TRBD2	TRBV9	TRBJ2-7	CASSAGLANSYEQYF	TGTGCCAGCAGCGCGGGACTAGCGAATTCCTACGAGCAGTACTTC
.	TRBD1	TRBV29-1	TRBJ1-4	CSVGGRQGQGNEKLFF	TGCAGCGTCGGGGGAAGACAGGGACAGGGGAATGAAAAACTGTTTTTT
.	.	TRBV28	TRBJ1-5	CASISGFYQPQHF	TGTGCCAGCATTTCAGGATTTTATCAGCCCCAGCATTTT
.	TRBD2	TRBV5-1	TRBJ2-1	CASKREGEQFF	TGCGCCAGCAAGCGGGAAGGAGAGCAGTTCTTC
.	.	TRBV6-6	TRBJ2-5	CASSYGTETQYF	TGTGCCAGCAGTTACGGGACAGAGACCCAGTACTTC
.	.	TRBV30	TRBJ2-2	CAYKTGELFF	TGTGCCTACAAAACCGGGGAGCTGTTTTTT
.	.	TRBV4-2	TRBJ2-7	CASSPPGARDEQYF	TGTGCCAGCAGCCCTCCCGGGGCTAGGGACGAGCAGTACTTC
.	.	TRBV5-6	TRBJ2-1	CASSVNNEQFF	TGTGCCAGCAGCGTGAACAATGAGCAGTTCTTC
.	.	TRBV7-9	TRBJ1-5	CASSRDNSNQPQHF	TGTGCCAGCAGTCGGGACAATAGCAATCAGCCCCAGCATTTT
.	TRBD1	TRBV9	TRBJ1-2	CASSQQGGGYTF	TGTGCCAGCAGCCAACAGGGGGGTGGCTACACCTTC
.	TRBD1	TRBV7-2	TRBJ1-3	CASSRYTGGYGNTIYF	TGTGCCAGCAGCCGTTATACAGGGGGCTATGGAAACACCATATATTTT
.	.	TRBV27	TRBJ1-2	CASSLSSWGAINYGYTF	TGTGCCAGCAGTTTATCCTCCTGGGGGGCCATAAACTATGGCTACACCTTC
.	.	TRBV7-9	TRBJ2-7	CASSLGSYEQYF	TGTGCCAGCAGCCTTGGGTCCTACGAGCAGTACTTC
once	.	TRBV5-5	TRBJ2-7	CASSCTGYEQYF	TGTGCCAGCAGCTGTACAGGGTACGAGCAGTACTTC
.	TRBD1	TRBV5-1	TRBJ2-5	CASSTGGLQETQYF	TGCGCCAGTTCGACAGGGGGCTTGCAAGAGACCCAGTACTTC
.	TRBD2	TRBV9	TRBJ2-5	CASRAGLAGVETQYF	TGTGCCAGCAGAGCGGGACTAGCGGGAGTGGAGACCCAGTACTTC
once	TRBD1	TRBV10-3	TRBJ2-2	CAISRDRETGELFF	TGTGCCATCAGCCGGGACAGGGAGACCGGGGAGCTGTTTTTT
.	.	TRBV18	TRBJ2-1	CASSLGGYEQFF	TGTGCCAGCTCACTCGGTGGTTATGAGCAGTTCTTC
.	TRBD2	TRBV5-1	TRBJ2-2	CASQVAGSNTGELFF	TGCGCCAGCCAGGTAGCGGGATCGAACACCGGGGAGCTGTTTTTT
.	TRBD1	TRBV2	TRBJ2-7	CASSAQGSSYEQYF	TGTGCCAGCAGTGCACAGGGGTCCTCCTACGAGCAGTACTTC
.	.	TRBV6-1	TRBJ1-2	CASSEAGEAAGYTF	TGTGCCAGCAGTGAGGCAGGGGAGGCGGCGGGCTACACCTTC
.	.	TRBV20-1	TRBJ1-2	CSARTLYGYTF	TGCAGTGCCAGGACACTCTATGGCTACACCTTC
.	.	TRBV25-1	TRBJ2-5	CASARETQYF	TGTGCCAGCGCCAGAGAGACCCAGTACTTC
once	.	TRBV29-1	TRBJ1-1	CSVEGVINTEAFF	TGCAGCGTTGAAGGGGTTATTAACACTGAAGCTTTCTTT
.	.	TRBV11-2	TRBJ1-5	CASSLEGGNQPQHF	TGTGCCAGCAGCTTAGAGGGGGGCAATCAGCCCCAGCATTTT
.	TRBD1	TRBV30	TRBJ1-2	CACGTEPRYGYTF	TGTGCCTGTGGGACAGAACCCCGATATGGCTACACCTTC
.	.	TRBV2	TRBJ1-2	CASSGGDGYTF	TGTGCCAGCTCGGGGGGGGACGGCTACACCTTC
.	TRBD1	TRBV4-1	TRBJ1-2	CASSQDGTGGYGYTF	TGCGCCAGCAGCCAAGATGGGACAGGGGGCTATGGCTACACCTTC
.	.	TRBV7-9	TRBJ1-1	CASSLARGLNTEAFF	TGTGCCAGCAGCTTAGCGCGGGGGCTGAACACTGAAGCTTTCTTT
once	.	TRBV2	TRBJ1-5	CASTDTGNQPQHF	TGTGCCAGCACCGATACCGGCAATCAGCCCCAGCATTTT
.	.	TRBV5-4	TRBJ2-7	CASSLKDGTYEQYF	TGTGCCAGCAGCCTAAAGGACGGAACCTACGAGCAGTACTTC
.	TRBD2	TRBV9	TRBJ2-5	CASSPGLAGGGETQYF	TGTGCCAGCAGCCCAGGACTAGCGGGAGGTGGAGAGACCCAGTACTTC
.	.	TRBV13	TRBJ2-1	CASSYPGEGGNEQFF	TGTGCCAGCAGCTACCCGGGTGAGGGGGGCAATGAGCAGTTCTTC